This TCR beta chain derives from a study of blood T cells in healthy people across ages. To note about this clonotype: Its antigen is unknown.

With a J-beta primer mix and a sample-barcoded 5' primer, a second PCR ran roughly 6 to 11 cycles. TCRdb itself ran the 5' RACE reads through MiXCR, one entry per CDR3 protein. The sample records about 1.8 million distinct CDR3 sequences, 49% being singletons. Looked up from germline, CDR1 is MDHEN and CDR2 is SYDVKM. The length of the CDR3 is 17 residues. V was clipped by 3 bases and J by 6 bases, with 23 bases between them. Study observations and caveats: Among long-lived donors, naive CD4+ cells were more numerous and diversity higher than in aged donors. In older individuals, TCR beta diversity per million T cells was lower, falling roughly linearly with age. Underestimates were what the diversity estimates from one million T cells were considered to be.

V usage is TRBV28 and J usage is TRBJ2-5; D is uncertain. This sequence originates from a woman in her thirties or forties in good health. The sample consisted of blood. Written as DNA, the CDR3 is TGTGCCAGCAGTTTGTACCGTCTGAGCGACCCTTCAAAGACCCAGTACTTC. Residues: CASSLYRLSDPSKTQYF. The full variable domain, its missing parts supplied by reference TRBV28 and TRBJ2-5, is DVKVTQSSRYLVKRTGEKVFLECVQDMDHENMFWYRQDPGLGLRLIYFSYDVKMKEKGDIPEGYSVSREKKERFSLILESASTNQTSMYLCASSLYRLSDPSKTQYFGPGTRLLVL.